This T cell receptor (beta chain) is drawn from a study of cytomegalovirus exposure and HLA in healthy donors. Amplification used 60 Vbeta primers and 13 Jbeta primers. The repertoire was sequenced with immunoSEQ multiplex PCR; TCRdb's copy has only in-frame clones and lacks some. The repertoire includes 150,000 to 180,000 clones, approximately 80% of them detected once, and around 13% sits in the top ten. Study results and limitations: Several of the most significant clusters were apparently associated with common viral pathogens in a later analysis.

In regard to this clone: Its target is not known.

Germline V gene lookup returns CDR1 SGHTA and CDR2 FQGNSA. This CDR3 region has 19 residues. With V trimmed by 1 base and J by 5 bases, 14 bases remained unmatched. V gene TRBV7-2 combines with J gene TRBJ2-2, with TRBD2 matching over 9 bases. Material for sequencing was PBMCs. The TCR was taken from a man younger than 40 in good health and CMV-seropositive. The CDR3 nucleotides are TGTGCCAGCAGCTTAGTGAGGGGGCTAGCGGGACTTCGGACCGGGGAGCTGTTTTTT. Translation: CASSLVRGLAGLRTGELFF.